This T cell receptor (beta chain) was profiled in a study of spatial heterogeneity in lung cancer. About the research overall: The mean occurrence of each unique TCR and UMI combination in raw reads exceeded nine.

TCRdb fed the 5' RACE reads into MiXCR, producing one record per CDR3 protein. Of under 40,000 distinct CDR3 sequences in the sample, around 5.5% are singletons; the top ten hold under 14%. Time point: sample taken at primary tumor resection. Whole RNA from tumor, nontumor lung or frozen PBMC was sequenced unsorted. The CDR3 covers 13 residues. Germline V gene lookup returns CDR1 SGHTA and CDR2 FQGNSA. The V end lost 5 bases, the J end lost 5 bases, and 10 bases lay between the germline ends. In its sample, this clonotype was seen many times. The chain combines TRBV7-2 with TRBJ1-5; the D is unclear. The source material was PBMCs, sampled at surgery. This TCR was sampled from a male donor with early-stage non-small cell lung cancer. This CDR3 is CASSLLGDQPQHF. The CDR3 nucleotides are TGTGCCAGCAGCCTCCTTGGGGATCAGCCCCAGCATTTT.